Given below is one T cell receptor (beta chain) in context. The entry originates in a study of shared clonotypes between healthy human individuals. Germline CDR1 is SQVTM and CDR2 is ANQGSEA. The CDR3 runs to 13 residues. Between the trimmed V and J ends, which lost 7 bases and 2 bases, there was a span of 13 bases. Nashville, Tennessee was home to all donors, who were Caucasian adults. Produced via immunoSEQ multiplex PCR; TCRdb's table is partial and in-frame only. There are about 490,000 clones in the sample; approximately 80% occur only once, and roughly 13% lies in the top ten. This chain connects TRBV29-1 to TRBJ2-3; D is undetermined. The receptor was isolated from a woman aged 40-49 years in good health. Some clones in this sample may be carry-over from other donors' samples. What was sequenced was PBMCs. CDR3 sequence: CSASTQNTDTQYF. CDR3 bases: TGCAGCGCGAGTACACAGAACACAGATACGCAGTATTTT.